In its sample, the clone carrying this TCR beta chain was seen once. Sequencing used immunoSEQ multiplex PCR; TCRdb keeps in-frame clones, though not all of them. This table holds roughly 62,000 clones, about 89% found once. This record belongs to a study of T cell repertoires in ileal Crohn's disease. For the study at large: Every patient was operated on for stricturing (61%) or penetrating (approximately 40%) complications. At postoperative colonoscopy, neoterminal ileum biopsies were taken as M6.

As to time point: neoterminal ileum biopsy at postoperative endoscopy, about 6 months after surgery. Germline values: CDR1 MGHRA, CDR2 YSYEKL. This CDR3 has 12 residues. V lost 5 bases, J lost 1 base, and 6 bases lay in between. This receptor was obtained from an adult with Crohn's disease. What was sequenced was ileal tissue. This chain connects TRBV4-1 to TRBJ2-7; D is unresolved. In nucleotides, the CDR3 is TGCGCCAGCAGCTCTAGATCCTACGAGCAGTACTTC. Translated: CASSSRSYEQYF.